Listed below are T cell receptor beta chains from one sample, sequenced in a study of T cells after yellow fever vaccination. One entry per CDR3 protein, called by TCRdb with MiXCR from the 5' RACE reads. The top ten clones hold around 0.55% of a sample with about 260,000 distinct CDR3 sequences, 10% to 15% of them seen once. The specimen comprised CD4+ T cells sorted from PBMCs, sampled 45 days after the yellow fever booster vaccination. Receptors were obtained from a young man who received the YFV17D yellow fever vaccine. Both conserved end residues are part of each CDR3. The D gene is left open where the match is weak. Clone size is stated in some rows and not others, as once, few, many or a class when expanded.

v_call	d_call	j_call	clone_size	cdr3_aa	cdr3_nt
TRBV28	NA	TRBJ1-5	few	CASRTTGPRNQPQHF	TGTGCCAGCAGGACTACAGGGCCCCGCAATCAGCCCCAGCATTTT
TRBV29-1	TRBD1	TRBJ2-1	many	CSVYRGDEQFF	TGCAGCGTATACAGGGGTGATGAGCAGTTCTTC
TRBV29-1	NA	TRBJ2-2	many	CSAGQNTGELFF	TGCAGCGCCGGACAAAACACCGGGGAGCTGTTTTTT
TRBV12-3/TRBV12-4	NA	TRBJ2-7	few	CASSPQSGDLYEQYF	TGTGCCAGCAGTCCCCAGTCGGGAGACCTTTACGAGCAGTACTTC
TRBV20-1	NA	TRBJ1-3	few	CSARVLTPGNTIYF	TGCAGTGCTAGAGTTCTAACACCCGGAAACACCATATATTTT
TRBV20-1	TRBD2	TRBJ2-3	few	CSANPGTSGTTDTQYF	TGCAGTGCTAACCCAGGGACTAGCGGGACCACAGATACGCAGTATTTT
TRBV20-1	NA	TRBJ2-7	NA	CSARDGRLPNSYEQYF	TGCAGTGCTAGAGATGGGAGGCTACCGAACTCCTACGAGCAGTACTTC
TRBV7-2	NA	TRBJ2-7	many	CASSALAYEQYF	TGTGCCAGCAGCGCGCTAGCATACGAGCAGTACTTC
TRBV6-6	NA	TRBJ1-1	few	CASSFEDTEAFF	TGTGCCAGCAGCTTTGAGGATACTGAAGCTTTCTTT
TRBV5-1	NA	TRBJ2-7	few	CASSLDAANYEQYF	TGCGCCAGCAGCTTGGATGCAGCCAACTACGAGCAGTACTTC
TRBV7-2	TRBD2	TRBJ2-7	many	CASSFGLAGSYEQYF	TGTGCCAGCAGCTTTGGACTAGCGGGCTCCTACGAGCAGTACTTC
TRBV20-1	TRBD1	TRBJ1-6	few	CSAADIQGGHNSPLHF	TGCAGTGCGGCCGACATACAGGGGGGACATAATTCACCCCTCCACTTT
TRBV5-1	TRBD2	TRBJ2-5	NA	CASSISGREETQYF	TGCGCCAGCAGCATTTCGGGGAGGGAAGAGACCCAGTACTTC
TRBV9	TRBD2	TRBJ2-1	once	CASSVAGAGSFEQFF	TGTGCCAGCAGCGTTGCGGGAGCGGGTTCGTTTGAGCAGTTCTTC
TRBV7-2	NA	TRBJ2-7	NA	CASSLALLAGAHEQYF	TGTGCCAGCAGCTTAGCGCTTCTAGCTGGGGCCCACGAGCAGTACTTC
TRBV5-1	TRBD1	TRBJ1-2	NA	CASSVGTGNDGYTF	TGCGCCAGCAGCGTCGGGACAGGGAATGATGGCTACACCTTC
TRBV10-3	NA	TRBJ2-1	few	CAIREGFEQFF	TGTGCCATCAGGGAGGGGTTTGAGCAGTTCTTC
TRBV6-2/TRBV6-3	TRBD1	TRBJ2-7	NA	CASSFGTGAEQYF	TGTGCCAGCAGTTTCGGGACAGGGGCCGAGCAGTACTTC
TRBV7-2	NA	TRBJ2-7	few	CASSLAPSGEQYF	TGTGCCAGCAGCTTAGCACCCTCAGGCGAGCAGTACTTC
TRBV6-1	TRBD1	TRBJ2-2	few	CASTPLAGQGTNTGELFF	TGTGCCAGCACCCCACTGGCGGGACAGGGGACGAACACCGGGGAGCTGTTTTTT
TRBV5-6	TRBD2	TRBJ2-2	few	CASSLETSGSGAGELFF	TGTGCCAGCAGCTTGGAGACTAGCGGGTCAGGGGCCGGGGAGCTGTTTTTT
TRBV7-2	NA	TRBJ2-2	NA	CASSPGTPIVGELFF	TGTGCCAGCAGCCCTGGGACCCCTATTGTGGGGGAGCTGTTTTTT
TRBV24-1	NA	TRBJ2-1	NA	CATSDSIANEQFF	TGTGCCACCAGTGACTCCATTGCCAATGAGCAGTTCTTC
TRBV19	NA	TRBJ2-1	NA	CASSHRNEQFF	TGTGCCAGTAGTCACAGGAATGAGCAGTTCTTC
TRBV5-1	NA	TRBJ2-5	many	CASSPRVQETQYF	TGCGCCAGCAGCCCCAGGGTACAAGAGACCCAGTACTTC
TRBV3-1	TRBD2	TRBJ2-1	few	CASSPRTSGIGEQFF	TGTGCCAGCAGTCCTAGGACTAGCGGGATTGGGGAGCAGTTCTTC
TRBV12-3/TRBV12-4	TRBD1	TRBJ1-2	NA	CASSPTGATGYTF	TGTGCCAGCAGCCCGACAGGGGCGACTGGCTACACCTTC